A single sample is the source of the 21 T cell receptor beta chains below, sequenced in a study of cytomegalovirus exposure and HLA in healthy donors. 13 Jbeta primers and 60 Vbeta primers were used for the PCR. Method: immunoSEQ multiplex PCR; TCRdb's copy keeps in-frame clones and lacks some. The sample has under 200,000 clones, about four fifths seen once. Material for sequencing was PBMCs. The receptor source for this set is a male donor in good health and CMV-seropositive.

CDR3 nucleotides: TGTGCCAGCAGCTTGGGACAGGGAAACTACGAGCAGTACTTC. Amino acid sequence: CASSLGQGNYEQYF. The rearrangement links TRBV5-4 to TRBJ2-7; 7 nucleotides line up with TRBD1. This CDR3 has 14 amino acids. Germline trimming cut 0 bases from V and 3 bases from J; bases unmatched to any gene: 3. Germline V lookup: CDR1 SGHNT, CDR2 YYREEE (reference sequence).

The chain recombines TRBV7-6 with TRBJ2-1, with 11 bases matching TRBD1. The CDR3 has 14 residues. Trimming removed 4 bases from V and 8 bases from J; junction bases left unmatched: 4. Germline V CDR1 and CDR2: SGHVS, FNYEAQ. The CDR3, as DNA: TGTGCCAGCAGCTACGGACAGGGGGCGGATGAGCAGTTCTTC. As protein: CASSYGQGADEQFF. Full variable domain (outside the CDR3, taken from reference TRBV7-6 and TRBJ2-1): GAGVSQSPRYKVTKRGQDVALRCDPISGHVSLYWYRQALGQGPEFLTYFNYEAQQDKSGLPNDRFSAERPEGSISTLTIQRTEQRDSAMYRCASSYGQGADEQFFGPGTRLTVL.

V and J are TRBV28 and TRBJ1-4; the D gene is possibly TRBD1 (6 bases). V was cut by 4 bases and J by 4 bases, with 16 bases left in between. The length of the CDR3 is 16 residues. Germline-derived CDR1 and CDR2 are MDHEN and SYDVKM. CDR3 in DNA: TGTGCCAGCAGTTCTCATCAGGGGATGGGTAATGAAAAACTGTTTTTT. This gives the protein CASSSHQGMGNEKLFF.

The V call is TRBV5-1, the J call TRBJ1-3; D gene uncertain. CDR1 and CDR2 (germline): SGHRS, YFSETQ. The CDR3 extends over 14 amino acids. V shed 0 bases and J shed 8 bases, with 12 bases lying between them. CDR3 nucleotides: TGCGCCAGCAGCTTGGGGAGGGTTTCAGACACCATATATTTT. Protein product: CASSLGRVSDTIYF. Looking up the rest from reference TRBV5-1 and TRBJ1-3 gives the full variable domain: KAGVTQTPRYLIKTRGQQVTLSCSPISGHRSVSWYQQTPGQGLQFLFEYFSETQRNKGNFPGRFSGRQFSNSRSEMNVSTLELGDSALYLCASSLGRVSDTIYFGEGSWLTVV.

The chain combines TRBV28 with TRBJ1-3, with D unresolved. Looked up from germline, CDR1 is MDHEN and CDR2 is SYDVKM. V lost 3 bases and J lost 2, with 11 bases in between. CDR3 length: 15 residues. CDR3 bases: TGTGCCAGCAGTTTCCGGAGGGCCACTGGAAACACCATATATTTT. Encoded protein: CASSFRRATGNTIYF.

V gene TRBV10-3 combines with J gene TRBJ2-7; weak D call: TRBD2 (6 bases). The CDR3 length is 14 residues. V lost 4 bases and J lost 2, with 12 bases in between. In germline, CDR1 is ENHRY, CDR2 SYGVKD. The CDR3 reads CAISGTTQPYEQYF. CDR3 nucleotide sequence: TGTGCCATCAGTGGGACTACCCAACCCTACGAGCAGTACTTC.

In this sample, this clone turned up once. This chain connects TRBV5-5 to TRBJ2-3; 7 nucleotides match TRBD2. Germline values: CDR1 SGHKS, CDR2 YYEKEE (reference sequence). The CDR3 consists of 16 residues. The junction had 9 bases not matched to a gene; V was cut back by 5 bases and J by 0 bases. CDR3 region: CASSPGGRPSTDTQYF. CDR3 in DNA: TGTGCCAGCAGTCCCGGGGGGAGGCCAAGCACAGATACGCAGTATTTT.

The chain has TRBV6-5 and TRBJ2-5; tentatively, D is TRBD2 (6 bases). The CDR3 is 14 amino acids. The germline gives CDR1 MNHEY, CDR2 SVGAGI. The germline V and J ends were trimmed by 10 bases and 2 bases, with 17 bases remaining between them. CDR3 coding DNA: TGTGCCACCCAAGACCCAGGGAGGCAAGAGACCCAGTACTTC. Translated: CATQDPGRQETQYF.

In DNA, the CDR3 is TGTGCCAGCTCACCTTCCCCAGGGGGCATGTACGAGCAGTACTTC. As protein: CASSPSPGGMYEQYF. The chain employs TRBV18 and TRBJ2-7; TRBD1 matches at 8 bases. Germline trimming cut 3 bases from V and 4 bases from J; bases unmatched to any gene: 8. Per the germline V gene, CDR1 is KGHSH and CDR2 is LQKENI. The length of the CDR3 is 15 residues. The whole variable domain, remainder taken from reference TRBV18 and TRBJ2-7, is NAGVMQNPRHLVRRRGQEARLRCSPMKGHSHVYWYRQLPEEGLKFMVYLQKENIIDESGMPKERFSAEFPKEGPSILRIQQVVRGDSAAYFCASSPSPGGMYEQYFGPGTRLTVT.

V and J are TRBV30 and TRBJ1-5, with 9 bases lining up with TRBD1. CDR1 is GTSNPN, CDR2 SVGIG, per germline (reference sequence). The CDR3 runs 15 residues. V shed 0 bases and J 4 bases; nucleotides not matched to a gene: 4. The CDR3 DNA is TGTGCCTGGAGTGTACAGGGGGCGCGAAATCAGCCCCAGCATTTT. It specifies CAWSVQGARNQPQHF. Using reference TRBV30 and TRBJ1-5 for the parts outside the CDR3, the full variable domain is SQTIHQWPATLVQPVGSPLSLECTVEGTSNPNLYWYRQAAGRGLQLLFYSVGIGQISSEVPQNLSASRPQDRQFILSSKKLLLSDSGFYLCAWSVQGARNQPQHFGDGTRLSIL.

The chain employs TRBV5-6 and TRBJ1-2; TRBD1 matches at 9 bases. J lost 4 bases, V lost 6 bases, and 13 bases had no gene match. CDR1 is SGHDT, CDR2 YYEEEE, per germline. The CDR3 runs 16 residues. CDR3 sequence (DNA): TGTGCCAGCACCGGGACAGGGTGGGGTACTCTCTATGGCTACACCTTC. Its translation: CASTGTGWGTLYGYTF. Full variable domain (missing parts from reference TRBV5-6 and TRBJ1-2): DAGVTQSPTHLIKTRGQQVTLRCSPKSGHDTVSWYQQALGQGPQFIFQYYEEEERQRGNFPDRFSGHQFPNYSSELNVNALLLGDSALYLCASTGTGWGTLYGYTFGSGTRLTVV.

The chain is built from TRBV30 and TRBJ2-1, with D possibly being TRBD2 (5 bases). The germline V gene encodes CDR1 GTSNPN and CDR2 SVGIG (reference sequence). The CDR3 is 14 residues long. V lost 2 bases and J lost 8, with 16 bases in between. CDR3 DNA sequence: TGTGCCTGGAGTCTAAGCGGAGCCGGCCATGAGCAGTTCTTC. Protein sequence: CAWSLSGAGHEQFF.

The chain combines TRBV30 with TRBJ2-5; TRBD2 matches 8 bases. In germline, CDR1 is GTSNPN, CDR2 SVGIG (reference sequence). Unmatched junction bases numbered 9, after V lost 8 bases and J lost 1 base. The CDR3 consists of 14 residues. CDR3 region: CAVDRGGPQETQYF. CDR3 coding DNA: TGTGCCGTGGACCGGGGGGGGCCCCAAGAGACCCAGTACTTC.

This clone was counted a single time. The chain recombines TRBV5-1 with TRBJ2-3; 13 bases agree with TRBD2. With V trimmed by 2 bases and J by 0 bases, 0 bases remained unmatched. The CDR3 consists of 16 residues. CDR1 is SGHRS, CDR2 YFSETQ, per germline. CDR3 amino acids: CASSLLAGGSTDTQYF. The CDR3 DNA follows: TGCGCCAGCAGCTTACTAGCGGGAGGGAGCACAGATACGCAGTATTTT. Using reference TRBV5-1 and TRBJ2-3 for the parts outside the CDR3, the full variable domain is KAGVTQTPRYLIKTRGQQVTLSCSPISGHRSVSWYQQTPGQGLQFLFEYFSETQRNKGNFPGRFSGRQFSNSRSEMNVSTLELGDSALYLCASSLLAGGSTDTQYFGPGTRLTVL.

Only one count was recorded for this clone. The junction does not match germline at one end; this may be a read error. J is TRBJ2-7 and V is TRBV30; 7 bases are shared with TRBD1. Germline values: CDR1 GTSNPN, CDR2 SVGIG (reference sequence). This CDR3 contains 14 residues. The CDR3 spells CAWTIQGPTYGQYF. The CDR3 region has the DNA TGTGCCTGGACCATACAGGGGCCTACCTACGGGCAGTACTTC.

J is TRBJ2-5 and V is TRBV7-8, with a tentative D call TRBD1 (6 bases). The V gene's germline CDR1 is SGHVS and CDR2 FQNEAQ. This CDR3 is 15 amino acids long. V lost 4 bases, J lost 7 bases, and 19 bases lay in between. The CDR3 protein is CASSSRQVPLRTQYF. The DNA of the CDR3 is TGTGCCAGCAGCTCTCGACAGGTCCCCCTTCGGACCCAGTACTTC.

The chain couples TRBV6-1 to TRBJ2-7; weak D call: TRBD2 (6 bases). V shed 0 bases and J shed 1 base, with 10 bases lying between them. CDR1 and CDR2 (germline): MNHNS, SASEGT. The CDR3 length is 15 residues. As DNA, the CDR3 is TGTGCCAGCAGTGAAGCGGGGGGATATTCCTACGAGCAGTACTTC. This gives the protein CASSEAGGYSYEQYF.

The CDR3 DNA follows: TGTGCCAGCAGCGCGGGACAGCTGAACACTGAAGCTTTCTTT. It translates to CASSAGQLNTEAFF. The J gene is TRBJ1-1, the V gene TRBV27; 7 bases map to TRBD1. There are 14 residues in the CDR3. Germline V gene data show CDR1 as MNHEY and CDR2 as SMNVEV (reference sequence). Trimming at V came to 6 bases and at J to 0 bases, leaving 4 bases not matched to a gene.

CDR3 sequence (DNA): TGTGCCAGCAGCTCCACAGGGCCCCTCAATGAGCAGTTCTTC. Protein product: CASSSTGPLNEQFF. This chain connects TRBV5-4 to TRBJ2-1; D perhaps matches TRBD1 (6 bases). Germline V lookup: CDR1 SGHNT, CDR2 YYREEE (reference sequence). Between the trimmed V and J ends, which lost 3 bases and 6 bases, there was a span of 13 bases. The CDR3 consists of 14 residues.

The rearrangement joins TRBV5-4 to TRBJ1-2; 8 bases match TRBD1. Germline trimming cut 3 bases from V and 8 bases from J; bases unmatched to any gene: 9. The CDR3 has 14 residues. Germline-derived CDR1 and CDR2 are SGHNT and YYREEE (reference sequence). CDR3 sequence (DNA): TGTGCCAGCAGCTCCGACAGGGGATTGCGAGGCTACACCTTC. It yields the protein CASSSDRGLRGYTF.

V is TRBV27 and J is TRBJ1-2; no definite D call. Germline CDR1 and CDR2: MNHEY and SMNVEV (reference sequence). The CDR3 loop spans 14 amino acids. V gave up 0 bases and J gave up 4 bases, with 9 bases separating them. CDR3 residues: CASSLSRGGYGYTF. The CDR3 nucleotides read TGTGCCAGCAGTTTATCACGAGGAGGCTATGGCTACACCTTC.